The rows below give T cell receptor beta chains drawn from one sample of a study of cytomegalovirus exposure and HLA in healthy donors. Generated by immunoSEQ multiplex PCR, the TCRdb table keeps only in-frame clones and is missing some. The sample carries roughly 99,000 clones, 82% recorded once. The specimen sequenced was PBMCs. The receptors originated from a man aged 25-45 years in good health and CMV-seropositive. CDR3s include the opening cysteine and the closing phenylalanine or tryptophan. A D gene is named only where the DNA matches it firmly. Clone size is given for some rows only: seen once, a few or many times, or a class if the clone is expanded.

v_call	d_call	j_call	clone_size	cdr3_nt	cdr3_aa
TRBV18	TRBD1	TRBJ2-7	NA	TGTGCCAGCTCACCAGCTCAGACAGGGGTTTACGAGCAGTACTTC	CASSPAQTGVYEQYF
TRBV28	TRBD1	TRBJ1-2	NA	TGTGCCAGCAGTTGGGACAGGGTTACCTATGGCTACACCTTC	CASSWDRVTYGYTF
TRBV5-1	TRBD2	TRBJ2-7	NA	TGCGCCAGCAGCTTGGTAGCGGGGGCAACCTACGAGCAGTACTTC	CASSLVAGATYEQYF
TRBV11-1	NA	TRBJ1-6	NA	TGTGCCAGCAGCTTATTCCGCGACACAAGGCTTAATTCACCCCTCCACTTT	CASSLFRDTRLNSPLHF
TRBV9	NA	TRBJ2-3	NA	TGTGCCAGCAGCGTAGCTTTACTGCGCACAGATACGCAGTATTTT	CASSVALLRTDTQYF
TRBV7-9	NA	TRBJ1-5	NA	TGTGCCAGCAGCCCGGGGGACTCAGCCTATGGCAATCAGCCCCAGCATTTT	CASSPGDSAYGNQPQHF
TRBV6-5	TRBD2	TRBJ2-7	NA	TGTGCCAGCAGTTACTCGACTAGCGGGCACTCCTACGAGCAGTACTTC	CASSYSTSGHSYEQYF
TRBV29-1	NA	TRBJ2-1	NA	TGCAGCGTTGAGGTGACTACGTACAATGAGCAGTTCTTC	CSVEVTTYNEQFF
TRBV2	NA	TRBJ2-3	NA	TGTGCCAGCAGTCTGCCGGGGAACAACCACCCTTCAACGCAGTATTTT	CASSLPGNNHPSTQYF
TRBV2	TRBD1	TRBJ1-3	once	TGTGCCAGCAGAAGAGGGGGCTGGGGAGGAAACACCATATATTTT	CASRRGGWGGNTIYF
TRBV5-4	TRBD1	TRBJ2-7	NA	TGTGCCAGCAGCTCTACAGGGGGGCAACTCTACGAGCAGTACTTC	CASSSTGGQLYEQYF
TRBV6-1	NA	TRBJ1-6	NA	TGTGCCAGCACTATCGAGGGTCCGGCGGGGTCACCCCTCCACTTT	CASTIEGPAGSPLHF
TRBV5-1	TRBD1	TRBJ2-6	NA	TGCGCCAGCAGCCCGGGACAGGGGGGTTTCCGGGCCAACGTCCTGACTTTC	CASSPGQGGFRANVLTF
TRBV5-4	TRBD2	TRBJ2-7	once	TGTGCCAGCAGCACCGGGCGGCAGCGGGGGCCGGCCTACGAGCAGTACTTC	CASSTGRQRGPAYEQYF